This TCR beta chain comes out of a study of blood T cell repertoires in COVID-19. Across the whole study: Acute-phase and convalescent COVID-19 samples originated in the United States, Italy and Spain. The analysed material was cDNA or gDNA that came from T cells, B-cell-depleted T cells, or PBMCs.

Per the study methods: By means of reference gene primer amplification, nucleated cell counts were estimated. Profiled with immunoSEQ multiplex PCR; TCRdb holds only in-frame clones, not every one. Clone size and the V and J calls come from that table; the DNA yielded D and trimming. The sample has 130,000 to 150,000 clones, around nine tenths seen once; the top ten hold about 11%. The CDR3 totals 15 residues. The germline V gene encodes CDR1 SGHRS and CDR2 YFSETQ. With V trimmed by 3 bases and J by 3 bases, 6 bases remained unmatched. This receptor was obtained from a man in his fifties with active or convalescent COVID-19. Sequencing used peripheral blood. The V and J genes are TRBV5-1 and TRBJ2-1; 7 nucleotides match TRBD2. CDR3 coding DNA: TGCGCCAGCAGCTACGGGACTACCTACTACAATGAGCAGTTCTTC. It specifies CASSYGTTYYNEQFF.